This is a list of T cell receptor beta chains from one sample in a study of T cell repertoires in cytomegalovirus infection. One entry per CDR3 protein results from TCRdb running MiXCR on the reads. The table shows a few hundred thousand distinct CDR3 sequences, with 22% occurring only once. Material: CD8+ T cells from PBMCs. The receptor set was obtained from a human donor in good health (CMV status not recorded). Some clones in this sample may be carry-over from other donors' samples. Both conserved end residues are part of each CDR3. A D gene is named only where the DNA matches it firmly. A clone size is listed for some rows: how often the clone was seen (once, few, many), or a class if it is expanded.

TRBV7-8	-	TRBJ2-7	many	CASSLGAHSYEQYF	TGTGCCAGCAGCTTAGGGGCCCATTCCTACGAGCAGTACTTC
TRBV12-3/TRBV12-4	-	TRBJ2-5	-	CASSPSGTLSLEEETQYF	TGTGCCAGCAGTCCCTCCGGGACACTCTCCCTGGAAGAAGAGACCCAGTACTTC
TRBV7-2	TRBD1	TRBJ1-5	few	CASSLTGALNQPQHF	TGTGCCAGCAGCTTAACAGGGGCTCTCAATCAGCCCCAGCATTTT
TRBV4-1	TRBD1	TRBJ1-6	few	CASSQEGDRGSPLHF	TGCGCCAGCAGCCAAGAAGGGGACAGGGGTTCACCCCTCCACTTT
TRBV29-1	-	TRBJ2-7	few	CSVEENWGATYEQYF	TGCAGCGTTGAAGAAAATTGGGGGGCGACCTACGAGCAGTACTTC
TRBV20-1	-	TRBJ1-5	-	CSAREDSSNQPQHF	TGCAGTGCAAGGGAGGACAGTAGCAATCAGCCCCAGCATTTT
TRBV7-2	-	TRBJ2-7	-	CASSLELSITETYEQYF	TGTGCCAGCAGCTTAGAGCTTTCGATAACGGAGACCTACGAGCAGTACTTC
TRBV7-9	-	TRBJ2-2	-	CASSRSDANTGELFF	TGTGCCAGCAGCCGATCGGACGCCAACACCGGGGAGCTGTTTTTT
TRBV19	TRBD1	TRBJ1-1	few	CASSIGQGWSTEAFF	TGTGCCAGTAGTATAGGACAGGGATGGAGCACTGAAGCTTTCTTT
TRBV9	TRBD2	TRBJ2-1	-	CASSAGGGVNEQFF	TGTGCCAGCAGTGCGGGGGGGGGCGTCAATGAGCAGTTCTTC
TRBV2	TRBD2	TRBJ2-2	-	CASSEHLLAGGTGELFF	TGTGCCAGCAGTGAACATCTACTAGCGGGGGGGACCGGGGAGCTGTTTTTT
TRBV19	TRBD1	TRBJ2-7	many	CASSRGQGPYEQYF	TGTGCCAGTAGTAGGGGACAGGGACCCTACGAGCAGTACTTC
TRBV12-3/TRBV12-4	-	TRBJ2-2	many	CASSSYFGSTGELFF	TGTGCCAGCAGTTCCTATTTCGGGTCCACCGGGGAGCTGTTTTTT
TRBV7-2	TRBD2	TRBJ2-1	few	CASSSGPGLAVYEQFF	TGTGCCAGCAGCTCCGGGCCGGGACTAGCGGTTTATGAGCAGTTCTTC
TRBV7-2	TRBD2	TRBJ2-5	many	CASSLGASGGLQETQYF	TGTGCCAGCAGCTTAGGGGCTAGCGGGGGGTTGCAAGAGACCCAGTACTTC
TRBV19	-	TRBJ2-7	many	CASSKGFGEQYF	TGTGCCAGTAGTAAGGGTTTCGGCGAGCAGTACTTC
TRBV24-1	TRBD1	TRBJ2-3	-	CATSERDRGPSTDTQYF	TGTGCCACCAGTGAAAGGGACAGGGGGCCTAGCACAGATACGCAGTATTTT
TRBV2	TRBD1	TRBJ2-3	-	CALLGTGVRDTQYF	TGTGCCCTCTTGGGGACAGGGGTAAGAGATACGCAGTATTTT
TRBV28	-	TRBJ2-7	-	CASSSLFRDSGFGNF	TGTGCCAGCAGTTCCCTTTTCCGAGACTCCGGATTCGGGAACTTC
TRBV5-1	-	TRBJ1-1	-	CASSLVSAGNTEAFF	TGCGCCAGCAGCTTGGTTTCGGCGGGGAACACTGAAGCTTTCTTT
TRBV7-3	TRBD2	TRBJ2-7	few	CASSLHSGGAFPFYEQYF	TGTGCCAGCAGCTTACATAGCGGGGGGGCATTCCCCTTTTACGAGCAGTACTTC
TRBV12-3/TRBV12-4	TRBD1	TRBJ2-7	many	CASSSRDSYEQYF	TGTGCCAGCAGTTCCAGGGACAGCTACGAGCAGTACTTC
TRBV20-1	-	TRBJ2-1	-	CSARDLRDYNEQFF	TGCAGTGCTAGAGATCTTCGGGACTACAATGAGCAGTTCTTC
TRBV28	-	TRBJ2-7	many	CASRQQDTLDAYEQYF	TGTGCCAGCAGGCAACAGGACACACTGGATGCCTACGAGCAGTACTTC
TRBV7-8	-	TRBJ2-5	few	CASSLAGLPGETQYF	TGTGCCAGCAGCTTAGCCGGCTTACCCGGGGAGACCCAGTACTTC
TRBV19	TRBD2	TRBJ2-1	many	CASSISVTTSAMDNEQFF	TGTGCCAGTAGTATCTCGGTTACGACTAGCGCGATGGACAATGAGCAGTTCTTC
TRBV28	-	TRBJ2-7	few	CASSRAGAEYEQYF	TGTGCCAGTAGTAGGGCGGGGGCCGAATACGAGCAGTACTTC
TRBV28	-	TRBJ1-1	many	CASDGGNTEAFF	TGTGCCAGTGATGGGGGGAACACTGAAGCTTTCTTT
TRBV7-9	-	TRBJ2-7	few	CASSSGLPSYEQYF	TGTGCCAGCAGCTCGGGACTGCCTAGCTACGAGCAGTACTTC
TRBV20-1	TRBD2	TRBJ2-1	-	CSARETSGGPSAQFF	TGCAGTGCTAGAGAAACGAGCGGGGGCCCAAGCGCGCAGTTCTTC
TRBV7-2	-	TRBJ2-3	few	CASSIGQFYTDTQYF	TGTGCCAGCAGCATCGGACAGTTTTACACAGATACGCAGTATTTT
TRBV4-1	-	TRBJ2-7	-	CASSPDGTYEQYF	TGCGCCAGCAGCCCGGACGGAACCTACGAGCAGTACTTC
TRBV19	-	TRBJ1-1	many	CASSTDPSMNTEAFF	TGTGCCAGTAGTACCGACCCTAGCATGAACACTGAAGCTTTCTTT
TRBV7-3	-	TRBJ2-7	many	CASSLTEDSSYEQYF	TGTGCCAGCAGCTTAACGGAGGACAGCTCCTACGAGCAGTACTTC
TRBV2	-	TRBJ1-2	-	CASRPGQTIYGYTF	TGTGCCAGCAGGCCCGGACAGACTATTTATGGCTACACCTTC
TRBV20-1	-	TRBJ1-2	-	CSPLFRQGAGYTF	TGCAGCCCCCTCTTCCGGCAGGGTGCTGGCTACACCTTC
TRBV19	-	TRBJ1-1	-	CASSIGPAGAFF	TGTGCCAGTAGTATAGGTCCGGCGGGTGCTTTCTTT
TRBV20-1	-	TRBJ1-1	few	CSAREGAGTEAFF	TGCAGTGCTAGAGAGGGGGCAGGGACTGAAGCTTTCTTT
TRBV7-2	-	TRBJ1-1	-	CASSLVGFNRNTEAFF	TGTGCCAGCAGCTTAGTTGGGTTTAACAGGAACACTGAAGCTTTCTTT
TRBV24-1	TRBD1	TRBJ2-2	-	CATSGQDRGFTGELFF	TGTGCCACCAGCGGGCAGGACAGGGGATTCACCGGGGAGCTGTTTTTT
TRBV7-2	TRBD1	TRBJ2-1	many	CASSPPRGTGNNEQFF	TGTGCCAGCAGCCCCCCTCGCGGGACAGGTAACAATGAGCAGTTCTTC
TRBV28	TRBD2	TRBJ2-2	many	CASSATPSGTSVGELFF	TGTGCCAGCAGCGCAACTCCGTCCGGGACTAGCGTGGGGGAGCTGTTTTTT
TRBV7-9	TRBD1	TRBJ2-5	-	CASSARDRGYQETQYF	TGTGCCAGCAGCGCCCGGGACAGGGGCTACCAAGAGACCCAGTACTTC
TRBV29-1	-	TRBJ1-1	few	CSVLGPTEAFF	TGCAGCGTGCTTGGTCCGACTGAAGCTTTCTTT
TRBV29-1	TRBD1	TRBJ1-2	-	CSAMGQGESYGYTF	TGCAGCGCAATGGGACAGGGAGAGAGCTATGGCTACACCTTC
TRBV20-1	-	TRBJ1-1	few	CSASTAFGGQTEAFF	TGCAGTGCTAGCACCGCCTTCGGGGGGCAAACTGAAGCTTTCTTT
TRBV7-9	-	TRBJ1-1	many	CASSYRNTEAFF	TGTGCCAGCAGCTACCGGAACACTGAAGCTTTCTTT
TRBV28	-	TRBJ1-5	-	CASSLSTTTQPQHF	TGTGCCAGCAGTTTGTCGACTACAACTCAGCCCCAGCATTTT
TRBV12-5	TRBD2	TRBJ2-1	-	CASGPGLAGGNEQFF	TGTGCTAGTGGTCCGGGACTAGCGGGGGGTAATGAGCAGTTCTTC
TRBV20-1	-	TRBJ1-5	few	CSAREKDRGSDQPQHF	TGCAGTGCTAGAGAGAAGGATCGCGGCAGCGATCAGCCCCAGCATTTT
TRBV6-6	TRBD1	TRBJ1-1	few	CASSYSRQGSRTEAFF	TGTGCCAGCAGTTACTCGAGACAGGGCTCTAGGACTGAAGCTTTCTTT
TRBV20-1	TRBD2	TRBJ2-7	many	CSARDFLAGVSYEQYF	TGCAGTGCTAGAGATTTCTTAGCGGGGGTCTCCTACGAGCAGTACTTC